This TCR beta chain appears in the sequencing data of a study of cytomegalovirus exposure and HLA in healthy donors. The PCR contained 60 Vbeta and 13 Jbeta primers. Profiled with immunoSEQ multiplex PCR; TCRdb holds only in-frame clones, not every one. The sample shows about 110,000 clones, 78% of them seen only once. The CDR3 has 13 residues. Germline assignment: CDR1 SGHVS and CDR2 FNYEAQ. V was trimmed by 1 base and J by 5 bases, leaving 9 bases between them. The sample taken for sequencing was PBMCs. The chain uses TRBV7-6 and TRBJ2-7; D unresolved. This TCR derives from a male donor in good health and CMV-seronegative. For the CDR3, the DNA is TGTGCCAGCAGCTTAGTGCACAACGACGAGCAGTACTTC. Protein product: CASSLVHNDEQYF.